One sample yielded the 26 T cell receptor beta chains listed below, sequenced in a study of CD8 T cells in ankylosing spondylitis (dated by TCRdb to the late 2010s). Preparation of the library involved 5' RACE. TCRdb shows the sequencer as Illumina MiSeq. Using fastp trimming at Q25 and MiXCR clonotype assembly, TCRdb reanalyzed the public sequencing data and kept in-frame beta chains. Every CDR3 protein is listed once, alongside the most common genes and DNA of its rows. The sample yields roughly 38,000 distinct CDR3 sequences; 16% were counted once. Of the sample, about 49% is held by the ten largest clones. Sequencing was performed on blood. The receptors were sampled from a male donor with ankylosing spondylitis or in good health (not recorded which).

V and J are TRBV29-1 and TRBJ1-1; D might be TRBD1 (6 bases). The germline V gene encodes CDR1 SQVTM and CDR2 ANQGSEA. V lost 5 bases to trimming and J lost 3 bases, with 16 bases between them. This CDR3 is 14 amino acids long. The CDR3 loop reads CSVQGRGKYTEAFF. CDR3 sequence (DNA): TGCAGCGTTCAGGGGAGGGGGAAATACACTGAAGCTTTCTTT.

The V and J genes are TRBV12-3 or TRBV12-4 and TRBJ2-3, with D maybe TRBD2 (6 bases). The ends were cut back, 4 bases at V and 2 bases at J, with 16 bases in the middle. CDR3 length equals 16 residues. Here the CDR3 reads CASSSYSAGYTDTQYF. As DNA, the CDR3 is TGTGCCAGCAGTTCATATTCAGCGGGCTACACAGATACGCAGTATTTT.

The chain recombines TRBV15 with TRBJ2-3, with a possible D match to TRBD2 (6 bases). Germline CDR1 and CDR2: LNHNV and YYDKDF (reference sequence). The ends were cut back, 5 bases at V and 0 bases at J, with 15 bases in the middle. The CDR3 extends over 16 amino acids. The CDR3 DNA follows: TGTGCCACCAGCTCCCAAACGGGAGTGAGCACAGATACGCAGTATTTT. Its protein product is CATSSQTGVSTDTQYF.

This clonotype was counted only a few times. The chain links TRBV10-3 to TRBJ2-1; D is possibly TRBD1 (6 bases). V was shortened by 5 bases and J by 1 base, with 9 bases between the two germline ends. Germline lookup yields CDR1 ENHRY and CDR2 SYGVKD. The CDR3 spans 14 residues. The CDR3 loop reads CAISTGRSYNEQFF. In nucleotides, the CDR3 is TGTGCCATCAGTACAGGGAGATCCTACAATGAGCAGTTCTTC.

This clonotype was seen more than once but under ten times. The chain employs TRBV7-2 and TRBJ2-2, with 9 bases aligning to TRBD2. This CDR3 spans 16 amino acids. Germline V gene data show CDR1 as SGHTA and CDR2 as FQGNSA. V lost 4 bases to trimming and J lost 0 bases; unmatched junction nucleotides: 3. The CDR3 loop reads CASSWGTSPNTGELFF. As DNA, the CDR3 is TGTGCCAGCAGCTGGGGGACTAGCCCGAACACCGGGGAGCTGTTTTTT.

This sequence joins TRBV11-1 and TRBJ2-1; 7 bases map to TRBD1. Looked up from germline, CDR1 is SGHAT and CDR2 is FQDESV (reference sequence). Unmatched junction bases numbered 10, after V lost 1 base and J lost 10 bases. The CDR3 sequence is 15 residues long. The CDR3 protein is CASSLGDRGPREQFF. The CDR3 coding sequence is TGTGCCAGCAGCTTAGGGGACAGAGGTCCCCGGGAGCAGTTCTTC.

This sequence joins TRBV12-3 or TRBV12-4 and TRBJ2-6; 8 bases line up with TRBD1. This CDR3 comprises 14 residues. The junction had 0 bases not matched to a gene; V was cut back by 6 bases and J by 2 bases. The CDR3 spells CASRQGAGANVLTF. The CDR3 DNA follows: TGTGCCAGCAGACAGGGGGCTGGGGCCAACGTCCTGACTTTC.

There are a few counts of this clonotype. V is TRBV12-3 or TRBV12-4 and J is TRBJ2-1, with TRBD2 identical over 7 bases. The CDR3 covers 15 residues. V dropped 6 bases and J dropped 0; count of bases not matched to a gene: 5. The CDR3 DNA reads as TGTGCCAGCAGAAGTCCGGGAGGCTCCTACAATGAGCAGTTCTTC. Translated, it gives CASRSPGGSYNEQFF.

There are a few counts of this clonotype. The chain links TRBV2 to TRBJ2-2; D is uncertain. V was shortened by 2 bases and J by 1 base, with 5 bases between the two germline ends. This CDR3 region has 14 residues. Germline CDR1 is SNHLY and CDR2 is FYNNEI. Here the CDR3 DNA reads TGTGCCAGCAGTGAATTAGGGAACACCGGGGAGCTGTTTTTT. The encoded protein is CASSELGNTGELFF.

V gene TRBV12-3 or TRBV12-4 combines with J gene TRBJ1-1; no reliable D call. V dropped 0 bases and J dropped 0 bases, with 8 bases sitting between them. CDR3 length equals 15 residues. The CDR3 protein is CASSLASGVNTEAFF. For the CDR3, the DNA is TGTGCCAGCAGTTTAGCGAGCGGGGTGAACACTGAAGCTTTCTTT.

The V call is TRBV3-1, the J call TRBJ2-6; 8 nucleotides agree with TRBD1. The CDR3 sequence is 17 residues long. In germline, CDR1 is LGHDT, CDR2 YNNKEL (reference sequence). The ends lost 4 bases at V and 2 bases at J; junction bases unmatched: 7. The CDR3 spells CASSLPGTGAGANVLTF. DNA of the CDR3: TGTGCCAGCAGCCTCCCCGGGACAGGTGCTGGGGCCAACGTCCTGACTTTC.

DNA of the CDR3: TGTGCCAGCAGCTTTGCGGGGGGCAACACCGGGGAGCTGTTTTTT. Its translation is CASSFAGGNTGELFF. The chain joins TRBV19 to TRBJ2-2, with 8 bases matching TRBD2. Trimming took 9 bases from V and 2 from J; bases not matched to a gene: 8. Germline CDR1 is LNHDA and CDR2 is SQIVND (reference sequence). The CDR3 contains 15 residues.

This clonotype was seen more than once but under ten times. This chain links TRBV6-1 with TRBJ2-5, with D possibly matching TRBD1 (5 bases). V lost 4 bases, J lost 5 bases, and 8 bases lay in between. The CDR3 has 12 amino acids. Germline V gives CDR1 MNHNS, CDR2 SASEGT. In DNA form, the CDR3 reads TGTGCCAGCAGTGCATCAGGGGAGACCCAGTACTTC. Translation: CASSASGETQYF.

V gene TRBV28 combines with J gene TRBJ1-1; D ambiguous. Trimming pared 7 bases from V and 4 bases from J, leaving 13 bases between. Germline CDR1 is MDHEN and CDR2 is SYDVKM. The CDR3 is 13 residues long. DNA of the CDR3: TGTGCCAGCACCGAACCCCTTGGCACTGAAGCTTTCTTT. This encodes CASTEPLGTEAFF.

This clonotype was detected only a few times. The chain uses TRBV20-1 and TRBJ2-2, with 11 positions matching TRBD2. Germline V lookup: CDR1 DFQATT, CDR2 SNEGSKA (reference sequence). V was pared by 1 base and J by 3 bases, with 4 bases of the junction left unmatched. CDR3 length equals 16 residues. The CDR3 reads CSARVLAGGDTGELFF. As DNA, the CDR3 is TGCAGTGCTAGAGTTTTAGCGGGGGGGGACACCGGGGAGCTGTTTTTT.

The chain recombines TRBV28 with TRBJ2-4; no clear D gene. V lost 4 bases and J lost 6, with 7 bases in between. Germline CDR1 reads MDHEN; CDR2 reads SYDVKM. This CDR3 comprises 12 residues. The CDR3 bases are TGTGCCAGCAGTTCCCCGTTAAACATTCAGTACTTC. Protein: CASSSPLNIQYF.

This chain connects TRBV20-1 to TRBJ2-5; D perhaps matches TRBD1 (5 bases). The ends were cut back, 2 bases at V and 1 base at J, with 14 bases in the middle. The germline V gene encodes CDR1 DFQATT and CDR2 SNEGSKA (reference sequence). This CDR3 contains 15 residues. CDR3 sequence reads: CSARPTVQIQETQYF. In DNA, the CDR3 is TGCAGTGCTAGACCGACAGTACAAATCCAAGAGACCCAGTACTTC.

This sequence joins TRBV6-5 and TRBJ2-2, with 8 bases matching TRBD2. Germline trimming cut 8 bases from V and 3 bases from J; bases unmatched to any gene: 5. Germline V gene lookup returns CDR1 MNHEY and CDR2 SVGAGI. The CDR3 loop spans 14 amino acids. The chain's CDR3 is CASAGRVDTGELFF. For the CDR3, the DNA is TGTGCCAGCGCCGGGAGGGTAGACACCGGGGAGCTGTTTTTT.

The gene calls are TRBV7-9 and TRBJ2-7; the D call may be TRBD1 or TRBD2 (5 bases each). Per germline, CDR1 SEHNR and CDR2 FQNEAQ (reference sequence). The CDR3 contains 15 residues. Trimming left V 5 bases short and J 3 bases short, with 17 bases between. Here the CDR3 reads CASSNRDGRLYEQYF. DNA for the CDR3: TGTGCCAGCAGCAACCGGGACGGTCGGCTCTACGAGCAGTACTTC. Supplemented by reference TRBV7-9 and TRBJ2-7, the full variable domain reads DTGVSQNPRHKITKRGQNVTFRCDPISEHNRLYWYRQTLGQGPEFLTYFQNEAQLEKSRLLSDRFSAERPKGSFSTLEIQRTEQGDSAMYLCASSNRDGRLYEQYFGPGTRLTVT.

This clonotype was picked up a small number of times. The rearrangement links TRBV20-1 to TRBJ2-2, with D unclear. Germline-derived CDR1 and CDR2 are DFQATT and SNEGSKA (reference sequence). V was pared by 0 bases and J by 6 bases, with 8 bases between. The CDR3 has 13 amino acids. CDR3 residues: CSARELSAGELFF. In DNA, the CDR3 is TGCAGTGCTAGAGAACTATCTGCCGGGGAGCTGTTTTTT.

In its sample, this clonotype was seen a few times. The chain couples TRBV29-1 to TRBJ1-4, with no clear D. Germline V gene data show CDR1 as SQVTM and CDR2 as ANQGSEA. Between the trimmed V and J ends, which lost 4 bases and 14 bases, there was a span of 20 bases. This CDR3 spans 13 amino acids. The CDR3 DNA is TGCAGCGTTGCGGCAGAGGGCAGGAATCCCCTGTTTTTT. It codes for CSVAAEGRNPLFF.

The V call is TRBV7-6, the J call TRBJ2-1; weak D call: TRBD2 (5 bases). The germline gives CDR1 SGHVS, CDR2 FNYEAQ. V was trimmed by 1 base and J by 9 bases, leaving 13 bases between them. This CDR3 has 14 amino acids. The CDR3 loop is CASSLVLASVEQFF. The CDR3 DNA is TGTGCCAGCAGCTTAGTGTTAGCGTCCGTTGAGCAGTTCTTC.

The DNA for the CDR3 is TGTGCCAGCAGTTTAGGACAGTATGGCGGGGAGCTGTTTTTT. Its translation: CASSLGQYGGELFF. The chain links TRBV12-3 or TRBV12-4 to TRBJ2-2, with TRBD1 as a possible D gene (5 bases). Trimming stripped 1 base from V and 7 bases from J, with 10 bases between. The CDR3 is made up of 14 amino acids.

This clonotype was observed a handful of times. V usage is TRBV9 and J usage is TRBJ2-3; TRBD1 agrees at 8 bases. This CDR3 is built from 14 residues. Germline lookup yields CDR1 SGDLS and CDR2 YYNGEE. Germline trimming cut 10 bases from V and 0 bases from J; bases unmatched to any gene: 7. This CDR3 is CASRGPISTDTQYF. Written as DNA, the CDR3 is TGTGCCTCCAGGGGGCCTATTAGCACAGATACGCAGTATTTT.

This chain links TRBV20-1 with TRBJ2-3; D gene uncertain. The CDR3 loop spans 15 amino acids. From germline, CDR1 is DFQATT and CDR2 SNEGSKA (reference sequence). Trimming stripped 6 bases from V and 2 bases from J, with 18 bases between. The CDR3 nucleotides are TGCAGTGCAAAACCCCCCCTTATAAACACAGATACGCAGTATTTT. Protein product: CSAKPPLINTDTQYF.

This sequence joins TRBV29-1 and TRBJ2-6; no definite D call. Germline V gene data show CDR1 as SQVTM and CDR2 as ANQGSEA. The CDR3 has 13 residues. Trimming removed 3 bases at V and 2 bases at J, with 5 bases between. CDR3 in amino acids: CSVDGAGANVLTF. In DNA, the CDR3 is TGCAGCGTTGATGGAGCTGGGGCCAACGTCCTGACTTTC. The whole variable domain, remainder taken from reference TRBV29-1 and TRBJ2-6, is SAVISQKPSRDICQRGTSLTIQCQVDSQVTMMFWYRQQPGQSLTLIATANQGSEATYESGFVIDKFPISRPNLTFSTLTVSNMSPEDSSIYLCSVDGAGANVLTFGAGSRLTVL.